The entry below describes one T cell receptor (beta chain). This entry is derived from a study of blood T cell repertoires in COVID-19. About the study: Specimens from acute and convalescent COVID-19 originated in the United States, Italy and Spain.

Using immunoSEQ multiplex PCR, the repertoire was profiled, and TCRdb retains in-frame clones only, with some absent. The data hold under 250,000 clones, with 70% to 90% observed a single time. The CDR3 length is 15 residues. Material: peripheral blood. This TCR was sampled from a man between 18 and 29 years old with active or convalescent COVID-19. The chain couples TRBV21-1 to TRBJ2-7; the table's D call, TRBD1, has no DNA check behind it. TRBV21-1 is a pseudogene locus. The CDR3 nucleotides read TGTGCCAGCAGCATCATCGGGACAGGGATTAGTGAGCAGTACTTC. It codes for CASSIIGTGISEQYF.